This record covers a single T cell receptor (beta chain). This entry is derived from a study of blood T cell repertoires in COVID-19. Study at large: Collection of acute and convalescent COVID-19 samples took place in the United States, Italy and Spain. T cells, B-cell-depleted T cells, or PBMCs provided the cDNA or gDNA that served as material.

Germline V CDR1 and CDR2: LGHDT, YNNKEL (reference sequence). V shed 3 bases, J shed 2 bases, and the junction held 0 bases outside the gene matches. This CDR3 is built from 13 residues. Per the original data handling: Nucleated cell number was recorded as an estimate derived from reference gene primer amplification. Only in-frame clones appear in the TCRdb table, and some are missing; sequencing was by immunoSEQ multiplex PCR. Clone size and the V and J calls come from that table; the DNA yielded D and trimming. Seen here are 60,000 to 85,000 clones, around 90% observed once, and the top ten hold about 1.5%.

The TCR sequence derives from a man aged 45 to 65 with acute or convalescent COVID-19. This chain uses TRBV3-1 (or the pseudogene TRBV3-2) with TRBJ2-7; 8 bases match TRBD1. The sample was peripheral blood. CDR3 region: CASSQGQAYEQYF. CDR3 DNA sequence: TGTGCCAGCAGCCAGGGACAGGCCTACGAGCAGTACTTC.